The sequence of this T cell receptor (beta chain) was determined in a study of blood T cells in healthy people across ages. This clonotype came up once. This may be a read error, as it is one base from a much larger clone. Germline lookup yields CDR1 LGHDT and CDR2 YNNKEL (reference sequence). CDR3 length: 15 residues. Trimming cost V 1 base and J 0 bases, with 9 bases left between them. A second PCR, run for roughly 7 to 12 cycles, used a sample-barcoded 5' primer plus a J-beta primer mix. One entry per CDR3 protein results from TCRdb running MiXCR on the 5' RACE reads. Of about 620,000 distinct CDR3 sequences listed, about 50% are singletons.

The chain uses TRBV3-1 and TRBJ2-5; TRBD1 might be the D (5 bases). This TCR came from a woman older than 75 in good health. Material for sequencing was blood. The CDR3 sequence: CASSQVMGHQETQYF. The CDR3 nucleotides read TGTGCCAGCAGCCAAGTGATGGGGCACCAAGAGACCCAGTACTTC.